This TCR beta chain derives from a study of T cells after yellow fever vaccination. Points from the study as a whole: Overlap between CD4 and CD8 compartments was detected for a small share of clonotypes. Booster sampling recovered most clones from primary vaccination (nearly 98% CD4, approximately 90% CD8). The secondary response peaked faster, at day 5 versus 15, but was weaker.

This clonotype was counted many times. What it binds is not known. TCR cDNA was made by 5'RACE template switching, adding a universal primer site and UMIs. TCRdb itself ran the 5' RACE reads through MiXCR, one entry per CDR3 protein. The table lists 25,000 to 30,000 distinct CDR3 sequences, 5% to 6% of them singletons. This CDR3 comprises 15 residues. V lost 2 bases, J lost 9 bases, and 9 bases stayed unmatched. Per germline, CDR1 DFQATT and CDR2 SNEGSKA (reference sequence). This sequence originates from a man aged 25-40 years who received the YFV17D yellow fever vaccine. This specimen consisted of CD8+ T cells sorted from PBMCs, obtained 10 days after the yellow fever booster vaccination. The gene calls are TRBV20-1 and TRBJ2-1; 11 bases are a match to TRBD2. The CDR3 region is CSARSSGRSDGEQFF. The CDR3 coding sequence is TGCAGTGCTAGATCTAGCGGGAGGTCAGACGGTGAGCAGTTCTTC.